Following are 19 T cell receptor beta chains from one sample sequenced in a study of shared clonotypes between healthy human individuals. Naive CD8 populations comprised CD45RO-negative cells positively selected for CCR7, excluding terminally differentiated effector memory CD45RA+ cells. Some clones are missing from TCRdb's copy, which holds only in-frame ones; the method was immunoSEQ multiplex PCR. This sample has fewer than 850,000 clones, with roughly 96% found just once. Sequencing was performed on naive CD8+ T cells sorted from blood. These receptor sequences come from a man between 25 and 39 years old in good health.

V gene TRBV7-6 combines with J gene TRBJ2-3; no clear D. The CDR3 runs to 15 residues. V was trimmed by 4 bases and J by 4 bases, leaving 15 bases between them. Germline loops: CDR1 SGHVS, CDR2 FNYEAQ. The DNA of the CDR3 is TGTGCCAGCAGCTCGCCCTTGACCGGCGCAGATACGCAGTATTTT. Translating gives CASSSPLTGADTQYF.

The chain recombines TRBV6-5 with TRBJ2-7; 10 bases map to TRBD1. V trimming: 4 bases; J trimming: 3 bases; junction bases outside the gene matches: 6. The length of the CDR3 is 15 residues. In germline, CDR1 is MNHEY, CDR2 SVGAGI. CDR3 loop: CASSFRDRGHYEQYF. In DNA, the CDR3 is TGTGCCAGCAGTTTTAGGGACAGGGGTCACTACGAGCAGTACTTC.

The chain combines TRBV4-3 with TRBJ2-7; D is uncertain. Germline V gene sequence: CDR1 LGHNA, CDR2 YSLEER. V gave up 1 base and J gave up 7 bases, with 11 bases separating them. This CDR3 is 13 amino acids long. The CDR3 sequence is CASSQALVEEQYF. As DNA, the CDR3 is TGCGCCAGCAGCCAAGCCCTCGTGGAGGAGCAGTACTTC.

The J gene is TRBJ1-5, the V gene TRBV4-3; D call uncertain. This CDR3 has 15 residues. V lost 1 base to trimming and J lost 2 bases, with 9 bases between them. Germline CDR1 LGHNA, CDR2 YSLEER. CDR3 nucleotide sequence: TGCGCCAGCAGCCAAGCCGCTACTGGCAATCAGCCCCAGCATTTT. Encoded protein: CASSQAATGNQPQHF.

Notes on this clone: At the DNA level, this CDR3 is encoded by other sequences in the same sample as well. This sequence joins TRBV15 and TRBJ1-1; unclear D gene. The V gene's germline CDR1 is LNHNV and CDR2 YYDKDF (reference sequence). This CDR3 contains 15 residues. V was clipped by 0 bases and J by 0 bases, with 8 bases between them. The CDR3 is CATSRDRAVNTEAFF. CDR3 sequence (DNA): TGTGCCACCAGCAGAGATAGGGCAGTGAACACTGAAGCTTTCTTT.

The rearrangement links TRBV7-6 to TRBJ2-7; 9 bases match TRBD1. Per the germline V gene, CDR1 is SGHVS and CDR2 is FNYEAQ. J was trimmed by 3 bases and V by 5 bases; bases with no gene match: 17. The CDR3 totals 18 residues. The CDR3 is CASSPRPPQGAEGYEQYF. The CDR3 region has the DNA TGTGCCAGCAGCCCCAGGCCCCCACAGGGGGCGGAAGGCTACGAGCAGTACTTC. Full variable domain (remainder filled in from reference TRBV7-6 and TRBJ2-7): GAGVSQSPRYKVTKRGQDVALRCDPISGHVSLYWYRQALGQGPEFLTYFNYEAQQDKSGLPNDRFSAERPEGSISTLTIQRTEQRDSAMYRCASSPRPPQGAEGYEQYFGPGTRLTVT.

The J gene is TRBJ2-1, the V gene TRBV4-3; 10 bases match TRBD2. Germline V gives CDR1 LGHNA, CDR2 YSLEER. This CDR3 region has 16 residues. The V and J ends lost 2 bases and 4 bases, in that order; junction bases with no gene match: 5. This CDR3 is CASSQKGLAEYNEQFF. The CDR3, as DNA: TGCGCCAGCAGCCAAAAAGGACTAGCGGAATACAATGAGCAGTTCTTC.

The gene calls are TRBV28 and TRBJ2-3, with D perhaps matching TRBD1 (6 bases). V lost 5 bases and J lost 4, with 16 bases in between. CDR1 and CDR2 from the germline V gene are MDHEN and SYDVKM. The CDR3 has 15 residues. The CDR3, as DNA: TGTGCCAGCAGTCTCAGACAGGACGGGCCAGATACGCAGTATTTT. It yields the protein CASSLRQDGPDTQYF.

The chain uses TRBV27 and TRBJ2-5, with 12 bases matching TRBD2. The CDR3 loop spans 16 amino acids. The ends lost 6 bases at V and 5 bases at J; junction bases unmatched: 10. Germline V gives CDR1 MNHEY, CDR2 SMNVEV (reference sequence). The CDR3 is CASSKRLAGGPETQYF. CDR3 bases: TGTGCCAGCAGCAAACGGCTAGCGGGAGGGCCTGAGACCCAGTACTTC.

The gene calls are TRBV14 and TRBJ1-1; tentative D call: TRBD1 (6 bases). This CDR3 is built from 15 residues. V dropped 2 bases and J dropped 1 base, with 11 bases sitting between them. Germline loops: CDR1 SGHDN, CDR2 FVKESK. In DNA, the CDR3 is TGTGCCAGCAGCCAATCCTCGACAGGGAACACTGAAGCTTTCTTT. Translating it yields CASSQSSTGNTEAFF.

The chain uses TRBV28 and TRBJ1-5; 9 nucleotides line up with TRBD1. The V gene's germline CDR1 is MDHEN and CDR2 SYDVKM. The CDR3 totals 17 residues. Trimming cost V 6 bases and J 1 base; bases outside gene matches: 10. The CDR3 DNA follows: TGTGCCAGCAGCTCCGGGACAGGGCTTTTGAGCAATCAGCCCCAGCATTTT. Amino acid sequence: CASSSGTGLLSNQPQHF.

The genes are TRBV27 and TRBJ2-7; 8 nucleotides align to TRBD1. J lost 7 bases, V lost 3 bases, and 5 bases had no gene match. Germline loops: CDR1 MNHEY, CDR2 SMNVEV (reference sequence). This CDR3 is built from 13 residues. CDR3 sequence (DNA): TGTGCCAGCAGTTTTTCCAGGGGGCGGGAGCAGTACTTC. Its protein is CASSFSRGREQYF.

The chain employs TRBV28 and TRBJ1-5; D not resolved. Trimming left V 6 bases short and J 3 bases short, with 9 bases between. Germline CDR1 is MDHEN and CDR2 is SYDVKM. This CDR3 has 13 amino acids. Here the CDR3 reads CASRGSYNQPQHF. CDR3 nucleotide sequence: TGTGCCAGCAGGGGGTCATACAATCAGCCCCAGCATTTT. The variable domain in full, with the rest retrieved from reference TRBV28 and TRBJ1-5, is DVKVTQSSRYLVKRTGEKVFLECVQDMDHENMFWYRQDPGLGLRLIYFSYDVKMKEKGDIPEGYSVSREKKERFSLILESASTNQTSMYLCASRGSYNQPQHFGDGTRLSIL.

This clone was seen a few times. This chain links TRBV5-1 with TRBJ2-7; 9 positions agree with TRBD2. CDR1 and CDR2 (germline): SGHRS, YFSETQ. The CDR3 spans 15 residues. V shed 1 base, J shed 5 bases, and the junction held 7 bases outside the gene matches. CDR3 sequence (DNA): TGCGCCAGCAGCTTGACTAGCGGGCTTCTGGACGAGCAGTACTTC. Amino acids: CASSLTSGLLDEQYF.

The chain combines TRBV5-1 with TRBJ2-7; D perhaps matches TRBD1 (5 bases). The CDR3 consists of 13 residues. Looked up from germline, CDR1 is SGHRS and CDR2 is YFSETQ. The V and J ends lost 2 bases and 2 bases respectively, with 8 bases between them. CDR3 coding DNA: TGCGCCAGCAGCTTCAGGGTCGCCTACGAGCAGTACTTC. This codes for CASSFRVAYEQYF. The full variable domain, its missing parts supplied by reference TRBV5-1 and TRBJ2-7, is KAGVTQTPRYLIKTRGQQVTLSCSPISGHRSVSWYQQTPGQGLQFLFEYFSETQRNKGNFPGRFSGRQFSNSRSEMNVSTLELGDSALYLCASSFRVAYEQYFGPGTRLTVT.

This clone was detected only once. The chain couples TRBV6-6 to TRBJ2-3, with D perhaps given as TRBD1 or TRBD2 (5 bases each). The germline CDR1 and CDR2 sequences are MNHNY and SVGAGI (reference sequence). V was clipped by 6 bases and J by 1 base, with 14 bases between them. The CDR3 is 15 residues long. Here the CDR3 DNA reads TGTGCCAGCAGCCCCAGGGTCGGGGGCACAGATACGCAGTATTTT. Its translation is CASSPRVGGTDTQYF.

The chain is built from TRBV27 and TRBJ2-1; TRBD2 matches at 12 bases. Germline CDR1 MNHEY, CDR2 SMNVEV (reference sequence). CDR3 length equals 15 residues. V lost 5 bases to trimming and J lost 7 bases; unmatched junction nucleotides: 6. CDR3 residues: CASSPGTSGWNEQFF. DNA for the CDR3: TGTGCCAGCAGTCCAGGGACTAGCGGGTGGAATGAGCAGTTCTTC.

This chain uses TRBV28 with TRBJ2-7; tentative D call: TRBD2 (6 bases). Germline CDR1 reads MDHEN; CDR2 reads SYDVKM. The CDR3 has 15 amino acids. Trimming pared 6 bases from V and 7 bases from J, leaving 22 bases between. The CDR3, as DNA: TGTGCCAGCAGCAAATCTAGCCCGGGGGTTAGAGAGCAGTACTTC. Its protein is CASSKSSPGVREQYF.

V and J are TRBV7-6 and TRBJ2-1; a weak D match, TRBD2 (6 bases). This CDR3 spans 16 amino acids. V shed 5 bases and J shed 0 bases, with 14 bases lying between them. Germline CDR1 reads SGHVS; CDR2 reads FNYEAQ. The DNA for the CDR3 is TGTGCCAGCAGCCCATCGACCGGGAGCTCCTACAATGAGCAGTTCTTC. It yields the protein CASSPSTGSSYNEQFF. Based on the CDR3 plus reference TRBV7-6 and TRBJ2-1, the full variable domain is GAGVSQSPRYKVTKRGQDVALRCDPISGHVSLYWYRQALGQGPEFLTYFNYEAQQDKSGLPNDRFSAERPEGSISTLTIQRTEQRDSAMYRCASSPSTGSSYNEQFFGPGTRLTVL.